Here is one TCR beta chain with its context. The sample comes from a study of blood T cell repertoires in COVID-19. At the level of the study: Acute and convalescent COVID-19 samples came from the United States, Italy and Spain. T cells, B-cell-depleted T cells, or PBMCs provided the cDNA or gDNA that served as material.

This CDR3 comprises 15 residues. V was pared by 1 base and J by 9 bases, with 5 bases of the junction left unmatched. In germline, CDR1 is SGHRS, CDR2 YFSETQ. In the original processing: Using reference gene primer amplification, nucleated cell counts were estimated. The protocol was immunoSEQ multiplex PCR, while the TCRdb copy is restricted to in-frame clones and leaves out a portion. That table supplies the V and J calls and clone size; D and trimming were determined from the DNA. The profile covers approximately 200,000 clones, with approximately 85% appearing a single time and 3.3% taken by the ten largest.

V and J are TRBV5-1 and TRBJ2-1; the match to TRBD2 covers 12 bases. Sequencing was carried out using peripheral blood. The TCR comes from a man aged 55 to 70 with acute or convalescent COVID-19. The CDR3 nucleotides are TGCGCCAGCAGCTTGTGGCTAGCGGGAGGGGGTGAGCAGTTCTTC. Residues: CASSLWLAGGGEQFF.